One and the same sample provided the 22 T cell receptor beta chains below, sequenced in a study of blood T cell repertoires in COVID-19. Profiled with immunoSEQ multiplex PCR; TCRdb holds only in-frame clones, not every one. Of around 180,000 clones in the sample, roughly nine tenths were seen once. Sequencing was carried out using peripheral blood. The receptor source for this set is a man aged 55 to 69 with acute or convalescent COVID-19.

V and J are TRBV5-6 and TRBJ2-7, with a possible D match to TRBD2 (5 bases). Germline V gene lookup returns CDR1 SGHDT and CDR2 YYEEEE. Trimming removed 4 bases at V and 3 bases at J, with 17 bases between. The CDR3 loop spans 15 amino acids. The CDR3 here is CASSPAGRGYYEQYF. CDR3 nucleotides: TGTGCCAGCAGCCCAGCAGGTCGGGGATACTACGAGCAGTACTTC.

This chain uses TRBV10-3 with TRBJ2-6; D remains unclear. The germline V gene encodes CDR1 ENHRY and CDR2 SYGVKD. The CDR3 runs 14 residues. Trimming took 4 bases from V and 0 from J, leaving 4 bases between them. The CDR3 protein is CAISGSSGANVLTF. In DNA, the CDR3 is TGTGCCATCAGTGGGAGCTCTGGGGCCAACGTCCTGACTTTC.

This clone appeared a few times. The gene calls are TRBV2 and TRBJ2-5; perhaps TRBD1 as D (6 bases). Trimming removed 2 bases from V and 8 bases from J, with 12 bases in between. The CDR3 is 13 residues long. Germline CDR1 SNHLY, CDR2 FYNNEI. DNA of the CDR3: TGTGCCAGCAGTGAAAACGGCAGGGGAACCCAGTACTTC. Translating it yields CASSENGRGTQYF.

This clone came up once. V gene TRBV10-3 combines with J gene TRBJ2-7; 8 bases match TRBD1. The ends lost 6 bases at V and 3 bases at J; junction bases unmatched: 4. This CDR3 region has 13 residues. CDR1 is ENHRY and CDR2 is SYGVKD in the germline V gene. The CDR3 DNA reads as TGTGCCATCAGGGACAGGGAACACTACGAGCAGTACTTC. This translates into CAIRDREHYEQYF.

The CDR3 DNA sequence: TGTGCCAGCAGTGGCCATTTCCCCGGGGAGCTGTTTTTT. Translation gives CASSGHFPGELFF. This sequence joins TRBV9 and TRBJ2-2; D remains ambiguous. CDR1 SGDLS and CDR2 YYNGEE come from the germline V gene. This CDR3 has 13 residues. The ends were cut back, 5 bases at V and 6 bases at J, with 11 bases in the middle.

This clone has at least ten counts. This chain uses TRBV4-1 with TRBJ1-1; D may be TRBD1 (5 bases). This CDR3 has 16 amino acids. Germline CDR1 MGHRA, CDR2 YSYEKL. Trimming pared 4 bases from V and 0 bases from J, leaving 15 bases between. In DNA, the CDR3 is TGCGCCAGCAGCCCCCAACAGGTGGGTATGAACACTGAAGCTTTCTTT. Translation gives CASSPQQVGMNTEAFF.

The J gene is TRBJ1-2, the V gene TRBV14; D unclear. Per the germline V gene, CDR1 is SGHDN and CDR2 is FVKESK. CDR3 length equals 13 residues. The V gene lost 1 base and the J gene lost 4 bases, with 7 bases spanning the gap. The CDR3 nucleotides are TGTGCCAGCAGCCAAGCGAACAGCTATGGCTACACCTTC. Protein product: CASSQANSYGYTF.

This chain uses TRBV27 with TRBJ1-5; D is unresolved. The ends were cut back, 6 bases at V and 2 bases at J, with 17 bases in the middle. Germline lookup yields CDR1 MNHEY and CDR2 SMNVEV (reference sequence). This CDR3 comprises 16 residues. The CDR3 DNA reads TGTGCCAGCAGCCCCCGGGGTGCGAGGCGCAATCAGCCCCAGCATTTT. Translation: CASSPRGARRNQPQHF.

The J gene is TRBJ1-3, the V gene TRBV4-1, with D unresolved. CDR3 length: 14 residues. Trimming removed 3 bases at V and 0 bases at J, with 6 bases between. The germline gives CDR1 MGHRA, CDR2 YSYEKL. The CDR3 loop is CASSQGRSGNTIYF. Here the CDR3 DNA reads TGCGCCAGCAGCCAGGGCCGCTCTGGAAACACCATATATTTT.

This sequence joins TRBV27 and TRBJ1-2; D call uncertain. The germline CDR1 and CDR2 sequences are MNHEY and SMNVEV (reference sequence). V lost 4 bases and J lost 8, with 14 bases in between. The CDR3 loop spans 13 amino acids. DNA of the CDR3: TGTGCCAGCAGTTCGGGATATCCGCGGGGCTACACCTTC. This translates into CASSSGYPRGYTF.

The chain links TRBV9 to TRBJ2-7, with TRBD1 matching over 7 bases. Germline V gives CDR1 SGDLS, CDR2 YYNGEE. The CDR3 totals 14 residues. With 3 bases clipped from V and 2 bases from J, the junction kept 5 bases outside the gene matches. The CDR3 coding sequence is TGTGCCAGCAGCGCCATGACAGGGACCTACGAGCAGTACTTC. Protein product: CASSAMTGTYEQYF. Supplemented by reference TRBV9 and TRBJ2-7, the full variable domain reads DSGVTQTPKHLITATGQRVTLRCSPRSGDLSVYWYQQSLDQGLQFLIQYYNGEERAKGNILERFSAQQFPDLHSELNLSSLELGDSALYFCASSAMTGTYEQYFGPGTRLTVT.

V and J are TRBV5-1 and TRBJ2-1; TRBD2 agrees at 13 bases. The CDR3 extends over 18 amino acids. Germline CDR1 reads SGHRS; CDR2 reads YFSETQ. The V segment lost 4 bases and the J segment 4 bases; nucleotides outside the gene matches: 11. CDR3 in amino acids: CASSRTRTSGRWYNEQFF. CDR3 DNA: TGCGCCAGCAGCCGGACGCGGACTAGCGGGAGATGGTACAATGAGCAGTTCTTC.

The J gene is TRBJ1-2, the V gene TRBV19; TRBD1 aligns across 8 bases. This CDR3 is built from 15 residues. The J segment lost 3 bases and the V segment lost 4 bases, leaving 7 bases of the junction unmatched. Germline V gives CDR1 LNHDA, CDR2 SQIVND (reference sequence). Written as DNA, the CDR3 is TGTGCCAGTAGTAACTCGGACAGGGTGGACTATGGCTACACCTTC. It codes for CASSNSDRVDYGYTF.

This rearrangement joins TRBV19 to TRBJ2-2; 10 bases align to TRBD1. The CDR3 contains 15 residues. V was clipped by 4 bases and J by 4 bases; unmatched bases: 3. Germline CDR1 is LNHDA and CDR2 is SQIVND (reference sequence). CDR3 sequence (DNA): TGTGCCAGTAGTACCCGGACAGGGGGCACCGGGGAGCTGTTTTTT. This translates into CASSTRTGGTGELFF.

As DNA, the CDR3 is TGTGCCATTCGACTAGCGGGAGGAACCGGGGAGCTGTTTTTT. Amino acid sequence: CAIRLAGGTGELFF. The chain recombines TRBV10-3 with TRBJ2-2, with 13 bases that match TRBD2. J lost 5 bases, V lost 9 bases, and 3 bases had no gene match. Germline assignment: CDR1 ENHRY and CDR2 SYGVKD. The CDR3 length is 14 residues.

The chain recombines TRBV4-2 with TRBJ2-1; tentatively, D is TRBD1 (6 bases). The V end was cut by 3 bases, the J end by 0 bases, with 12 bases between. Germline CDR1 LGHNA, CDR2 YNFKEQ. The CDR3 is made up of 16 amino acids. The CDR3 loop reads CASSHSTGSSYNEQFF. The CDR3 bases are TGTGCCAGCAGCCACTCGACAGGTAGCTCCTACAATGAGCAGTTCTTC.

The table lists this clone with a count of one. In nucleotides, the CDR3 is TGTGCCAGCAGCGTGGGGACAGGGATGAACACTGAAGCTTTCTTT. Protein: CASSVGTGMNTEAFF. This sequence joins TRBV9 and TRBJ1-1; TRBD1 matches at 9 bases. CDR1 is SGDLS and CDR2 is YYNGEE in the germline V gene. CDR3 length: 15 residues. The V and J ends lost 2 bases and 0 bases, in that order; junction bases with no gene match: 2.

This chain links TRBV6-5 with TRBJ1-2; 9 nucleotides match TRBD1. Trimming removed 2 bases from V and 8 bases from J; junction bases left unmatched: 3. The CDR3 contains 13 residues. Germline-derived CDR1 and CDR2 are MNHEY and SVGAGI. The CDR3 DNA is TGTGCCAGCAGTTACCCGGGACAGGGAGGCTACACCTTC. Translated: CASSYPGQGGYTF.

This sequence joins TRBV19 and TRBJ2-7; 12 bases match TRBD2. Germline V gene lookup returns CDR1 LNHDA and CDR2 SQIVND (reference sequence). CDR3 length: 16 residues. Germline trimming cut 6 bases from V and 1 base from J; bases unmatched to any gene: 7. The CDR3 region has the DNA TGTGCCAGTAGGCCTAGCGGGAGGGCCGGGTCCTACGAGCAGTACTTC. It specifies CASRPSGRAGSYEQYF.

The chain joins TRBV10-2 to TRBJ1-6; D unclear. This CDR3 spans 13 amino acids. Germline V gives CDR1 WSHSY, CDR2 SAAADI. V lost 2 bases and J lost 12, with 11 bases in between. Here the CDR3 DNA reads TGCGCCAGCAGTGAGGGCGCCCGGGGACCCCTCCACTTT. Translation: CASSEGARGPLHF.

The count of this clone is one. The CDR3 protein is CASSPSYNEQFF. The DNA of the CDR3 is TGTGCCAGCAGTCCGTCCTACAATGAGCAGTTCTTC. This chain links TRBV2 with TRBJ2-1; D is unresolved. Trimming shortened V by 5 bases and J by 1 base, and 3 bases separated the two germline ends. Germline V gives CDR1 SNHLY, CDR2 FYNNEI. The CDR3 extends over 12 amino acids.

The chain recombines TRBV21-1 with TRBJ2-2; no DNA check was done on the table's D call, TRBD2. TRBV21-1 is a documented pseudogene. The CDR3 consists of 16 residues. CDR3 in amino acids: CANGRGPARETGELFF. The DNA of the CDR3 is TGTGCCAACGGGAGGGGGCCGGCAAGGGAGACCGGGGAGCTGTTTTTT.